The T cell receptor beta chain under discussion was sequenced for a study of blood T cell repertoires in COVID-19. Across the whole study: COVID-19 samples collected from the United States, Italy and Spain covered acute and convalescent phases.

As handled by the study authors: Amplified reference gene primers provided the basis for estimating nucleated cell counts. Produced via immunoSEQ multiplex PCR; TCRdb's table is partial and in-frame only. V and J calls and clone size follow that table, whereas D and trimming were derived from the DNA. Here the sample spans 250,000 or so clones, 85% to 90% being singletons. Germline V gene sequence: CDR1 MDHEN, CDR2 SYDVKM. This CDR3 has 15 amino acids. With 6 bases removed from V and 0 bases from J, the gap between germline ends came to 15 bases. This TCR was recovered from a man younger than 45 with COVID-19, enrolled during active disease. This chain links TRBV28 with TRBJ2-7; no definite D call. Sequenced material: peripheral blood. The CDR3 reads CASSLTPTPSYEQYF. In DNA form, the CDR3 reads TGTGCCAGCAGCCTGACACCCACCCCCTCCTACGAGCAGTACTTC.